This T cell receptor beta chain was captured by sequencing in a study of early T cells in non-severe SARS-CoV-2 infection. Whole-study results and caveats: Matches to VDJdb favored anti-spike CD8 responses and missed private and CD4 specificities.

This clonotype was detected only a few times. What it binds is not known. CDR3 size: 17 residues. The V and J ends lost 5 bases and 1 base, in that order; junction bases with no gene match: 11. The V gene's germline CDR1 is WSHSY and CDR2 SAAADI. Individual cDNA molecules were tagged with unique molecular identifiers. One entry per CDR3 protein, called by TCRdb with MiXCR from the 5' RACE reads. The repertoire has tens of thousands of distinct CDR3 sequences, 10% of them found once; the top ten carry over 7.5%. This sequence joins TRBV10-2 and TRBJ2-1; 7 positions agree with TRBD2. The receptor's source is an adult who was a healthcare worker with PCR-confirmed SARS-CoV-2 infection or an uninfected control (not recorded which). The sample consisted of whole blood, taken at baseline. CDR3 bases: TGCGCCAGCAGTATACCCTCGGCGGGAGTGTCCTACAATGAGCAGTTCTTC. This encodes CASSIPSAGVSYNEQFF.